These T cell receptor beta chains were read from a single sample in a study of cytomegalovirus exposure and HLA in healthy donors. Clones were sequenced by immunoSEQ multiplex PCR, and TCRdb holds only the in-frame ones, with some missing. The sample has 200,000 to 250,000 clones; about 86% are singletons. The sample was PBMCs. Source of these receptors: a woman in her fifties or sixties in good health and CMV-seropositive. The CDR3 runs from the conserved cysteine through the conserved F or W. A D gene is named only where the DNA matches it firmly. Expanded clones get a size class; other rows say once, few or many, or leave the size out.

clone_size: once
j_call: TRBJ1-1
d_call: TRBD1
v_call: TRBV5-1
cdr3_aa: CASSSTGGNSEAFF
cdr3_nt: TGCGCCAGCAGCTCGACAGGGGGGAACAGTGAAGCTTTCTTT

clone_size: NA
j_call: TRBJ2-1
d_call: TRBD2
v_call: TRBV5-1
cdr3_aa: CASSLLAGVNNEQFF
cdr3_nt: TGCGCCAGCAGCTTACTAGCGGGAGTGAACAATGAGCAGTTCTTC

clone_size: NA
j_call: TRBJ2-7
d_call: NA
v_call: TRBV18
cdr3_aa: CASSPFSGNEQYF
cdr3_nt: TGTGCCAGCTCACCCTTTAGCGGTAACGAGCAGTACTTC

clone_size: NA
j_call: TRBJ2-4
d_call: NA
v_call: TRBV29-1
cdr3_aa: CSVGNRDKNIQYF
cdr3_nt: TGCAGCGTTGGCAACCGGGACAAAAACATTCAGTACTTC

clone_size: NA
j_call: TRBJ2-7
d_call: NA
v_call: TRBV7-6
cdr3_aa: CASSASQGLSEQYF
cdr3_nt: TGTGCCAGCAGCGCCTCGCAGGGGTTATCCGAGCAGTACTTC

clone_size: NA
j_call: TRBJ1-3
d_call: NA
v_call: TRBV5-4
cdr3_aa: CASSLAAGASSGNTIYF
cdr3_nt: TGTGCCAGCAGCTTGGCGGCGGGGGCGAGCTCTGGAAACACCATATATTTT

clone_size: NA
j_call: TRBJ1-4
d_call: NA
v_call: TRBV5-4
cdr3_aa: CASSSTGKNEKLFF
cdr3_nt: TGTGCCAGCAGCTCTACAGGGAAGAATGAAAAACTGTTTTTT

clone_size: NA
j_call: TRBJ1-1
d_call: TRBD1
v_call: TRBV2
cdr3_aa: CASKTGDSPNTEAFF
cdr3_nt: TGTGCCAGCAAGACAGGGGATTCTCCAAACACTGAAGCTTTCTTT

clone_size: NA
j_call: TRBJ2-7
d_call: NA
v_call: TRBV14
cdr3_aa: CASSQIFGHEQYF
cdr3_nt: TGTGCCAGCAGCCAAATATTTGGCCACGAGCAGTACTTC

clone_size: few
j_call: TRBJ1-1
d_call: NA
v_call: TRBV27
cdr3_aa: CASSPSLGGRTEAFF
cdr3_nt: TGTGCCAGCAGTCCATCCTTAGGGGGAAGGACTGAAGCTTTCTTT

clone_size: NA
j_call: TRBJ2-7
d_call: TRBD1
v_call: TRBV19
cdr3_aa: CASSLGQGTSYEQYF
cdr3_nt: TGTGCCAGTAGTCTCGGACAGGGGACCTCCTACGAGCAGTACTTC

clone_size: few
j_call: TRBJ1-1
d_call: NA
v_call: TRBV6-6
cdr3_aa: CASRPEEGISTEAFF
cdr3_nt: TGTGCCAGCAGGCCCGAGGAGGGGATCAGCACTGAAGCTTTCTTT

clone_size: once
j_call: TRBJ1-2
d_call: NA
v_call: TRBV6-1
cdr3_aa: CASSGTQGNYGYTF
cdr3_nt: TGTGCCAGCAGCGGAACGCAGGGGAACTATGGCTACACCTTC

clone_size: NA
j_call: TRBJ2-3
d_call: TRBD1
v_call: TRBV7-9
cdr3_aa: CASSPGVQGITDTQYF
cdr3_nt: TGTGCCAGCAGTCCTGGGGTACAGGGGATCACAGATACGCAGTATTTT

clone_size: NA
j_call: TRBJ2-7
d_call: NA
v_call: TRBV29-1
cdr3_aa: CSVEGTGLVSYEQYF
cdr3_nt: TGCAGCGTTGAAGGCACGGGACTGGTTTCCTACGAGCAGTACTTC

clone_size: once
j_call: TRBJ2-1
d_call: NA
v_call: TRBV27
cdr3_aa: CASRGGSSYNEQFF
cdr3_nt: TGTGCCAGCCGCGGCGGGTCCTCCTACAATGAGCAGTTCTTC

clone_size: few
j_call: TRBJ2-7
d_call: NA
v_call: TRBV19
cdr3_aa: CASSISMRRGSYEQYF
cdr3_nt: TGTGCCAGTAGTATTTCAATGAGGCGGGGCTCCTACGAGCAGTACTTC

clone_size: NA
j_call: TRBJ2-3
d_call: NA
v_call: TRBV12-1
cdr3_aa: CASSFGSSGRAETDTQYF
cdr3_nt: TGTGCCAGCAGCTTTGGGAGTAGCGGGAGGGCCGAGACAGATACGCAGTATTTT

clone_size: NA
j_call: TRBJ2-1
d_call: NA
v_call: TRBV18
cdr3_aa: CASSPGLALNEQFF
cdr3_nt: TGTGCCAGCTCACCAGGCCTAGCTCTCAATGAGCAGTTCTTC

clone_size: once
j_call: TRBJ2-2
d_call: NA
v_call: TRBV5-4
cdr3_aa: CAIPSDTGELFF
cdr3_nt: TGTGCCATACCTTCGGACACCGGGGAGCTGTTTTTT

clone_size: NA
j_call: TRBJ2-3
d_call: TRBD2
v_call: TRBV7-2
cdr3_aa: CASSVLGRTQYF
cdr3_nt: TGTGCCAGCAGCGTCCTCGGGAGGACGCAGTATTTT

clone_size: once
j_call: TRBJ2-7
d_call: TRBD2
v_call: TRBV4-2
cdr3_aa: CASSQRLAGGYEQYF
cdr3_nt: TGTGCCAGCAGCCAGAGACTAGCGGGAGGATACGAGCAGTACTTC

clone_size: NA
j_call: TRBJ1-2
d_call: NA
v_call: TRBV4-1
cdr3_aa: CASSQVRGTDGYTF
cdr3_nt: TGCGCCAGCAGCCAAGTTAGGGGGACGGATGGCTACACCTTC

clone_size: few
j_call: TRBJ2-5
d_call: NA
v_call: TRBV6-1
cdr3_aa: CASSGQGETQYF
cdr3_nt: TGTGCCAGCAGTGGGCAGGGGGAGACCCAGTACTTC

clone_size: NA
j_call: TRBJ1-1
d_call: NA
v_call: TRBV7-9
cdr3_aa: CASSLQQGVPEAFF
cdr3_nt: TGTGCCAGCAGCCTCCAACAGGGAGTCCCTGAAGCTTTCTTT

clone_size: NA
j_call: TRBJ2-7
d_call: NA
v_call: TRBV7-9
cdr3_aa: CSSSLSATGYEQYF
cdr3_nt: TGTTCCAGCAGCCTATCGGCGACAGGTTACGAGCAGTACTTC

clone_size: NA
j_call: TRBJ1-1
d_call: NA
v_call: TRBV27
cdr3_aa: CASSLDNAGNTEAFF
cdr3_nt: TGTGCCAGCAGTTTAGACAACGCAGGGAACACTGAAGCTTTCTTT

clone_size: NA
j_call: TRBJ1-2
d_call: TRBD1
v_call: TRBV7-8
cdr3_aa: CASSPEGDRGPYGYTF
cdr3_nt: TGTGCCAGCAGCCCGGAGGGGGACAGGGGCCCTTATGGCTACACCTTC

clone_size: NA
j_call: TRBJ1-5
d_call: NA
v_call: TRBV7-3
cdr3_aa: CASSSITEAKNQPQHF
cdr3_nt: TGTGCCAGCAGCTCGATAACCGAGGCTAAGAATCAGCCCCAGCATTTT

clone_size: NA
j_call: TRBJ2-1
d_call: TRBD2
v_call: TRBV4-1
cdr3_aa: CASSFQLAIRRNEQFF
cdr3_nt: TGCGCCAGCAGCTTTCAACTAGCGATCAGGAGGAATGAGCAGTTCTTC

clone_size: NA
j_call: TRBJ2-3
d_call: NA
v_call: TRBV5-1
cdr3_aa: CASSPDGLATDTQYF
cdr3_nt: TGCGCCAGCAGCCCGGATGGTCTAGCGACAGATACGCAGTATTTT

clone_size: NA
j_call: TRBJ1-1
d_call: TRBD1
v_call: TRBV2
cdr3_aa: CASSAEGTGKAFF
cdr3_nt: TGTGCCAGCAGTGCCGAGGGGACAGGGAAAGCTTTCTTT

clone_size: NA
j_call: TRBJ2-1
d_call: TRBD2
v_call: TRBV29-1
cdr3_aa: CSVEGGAGGPYNEQFF
cdr3_nt: TGCAGCGTTGAAGGGGGGGCGGGAGGCCCCTACAATGAGCAGTTCTTC

clone_size: NA
j_call: TRBJ2-3
d_call: TRBD2
v_call: TRBV7-8
cdr3_aa: CATREARLTTDTQYF
cdr3_nt: TGTGCCACCCGGGAGGCGAGATTAACCACAGATACGCAGTATTTT

clone_size: NA
j_call: TRBJ2-1
d_call: TRBD2
v_call: TRBV5-1
cdr3_aa: CASFPSGMSSYNEQFF
cdr3_nt: TGCGCCAGCTTCCCTAGCGGGATGAGCTCCTACAATGAGCAGTTCTTC

clone_size: NA
j_call: TRBJ1-2
d_call: NA
v_call: TRBV19
cdr3_aa: CASSQINYGYTF
cdr3_nt: TGTGCCAGTAGTCAGATTAACTATGGCTACACCTTC

clone_size: NA
j_call: TRBJ1-5
d_call: NA
v_call: TRBV11-2
cdr3_aa: CASSLIGEPQHF
cdr3_nt: TGTGCCAGCAGCTTAATAGGAGAGCCCCAGCATTTT

clone_size: few
j_call: TRBJ1-3
d_call: NA
v_call: TRBV6-5
cdr3_aa: CASRGGSGNTIYF
cdr3_nt: TGTGCCAGCAGGGGGGGGTCTGGAAACACCATATATTTT

clone_size: NA
j_call: TRBJ1-4
d_call: NA
v_call: TRBV5-1
cdr3_aa: CASSLLSTNNEKLFF
cdr3_nt: TGCGCCAGCAGCTTGTTGTCTACCAATAATGAAAAACTGTTTTTT

clone_size: NA
j_call: TRBJ1-1
d_call: NA
v_call: TRBV6-6
cdr3_aa: CASSVGGNTEAFF
cdr3_nt: TGTGCCAGCAGTGTAGGGGGGAACACTGAAGCTTTCTTT

clone_size: NA
j_call: TRBJ2-5
d_call: NA
v_call: TRBV12-5
cdr3_aa: CASGLVMRPGLETQYF
cdr3_nt: TGTGCTAGTGGTTTGGTAATGAGGCCAGGGCTAGAGACCCAGTACTTC

clone_size: NA
j_call: TRBJ2-3
d_call: TRBD1
v_call: TRBV18
cdr3_aa: CASSPSRGRRTDTQYF
cdr3_nt: TGTGCCAGCTCACCAAGCAGGGGGCGCCGCACAGATACGCAGTATTTT

clone_size: NA
j_call: TRBJ2-1
d_call: NA
v_call: TRBV12-5
cdr3_aa: CASGPRTDNEQFF
cdr3_nt: TGTGCTAGTGGTCCCCGAACAGACAATGAGCAGTTCTTC

clone_size: once
j_call: TRBJ2-1
d_call: NA
v_call: TRBV2
cdr3_aa: CASSRTINEQFF
cdr3_nt: TGTGCCAGCAGCCGGACTATCAATGAGCAGTTCTTC

clone_size: NA
j_call: TRBJ2-7
d_call: TRBD1
v_call: TRBV6-5
cdr3_aa: CASSRRGLLRWYF
cdr3_nt: TGTGCCAGCAGTCGCAGGGGGCTGCTCAGGTGGTACTTC

clone_size: NA
j_call: TRBJ2-5
d_call: TRBD1
v_call: TRBV5-1
cdr3_aa: CASSFTRTGWEETQYF
cdr3_nt: TGCGCCAGCAGCTTTACCCGGACAGGGTGGGAAGAGACCCAGTACTTC

clone_size: NA
j_call: TRBJ2-1
d_call: NA
v_call: TRBV7-9
cdr3_aa: CASSLAGGYYNEQFF
cdr3_nt: TGTGCCAGCAGCTTAGCTGGCGGTTACTACAATGAGCAGTTCTTC

clone_size: once
j_call: TRBJ1-1
d_call: NA
v_call: TRBV19
cdr3_aa: CASFPIGGGRMNTEAFF
cdr3_nt: TGTGCCAGCTTCCCGATCGGCGGGGGGCGAATGAACACTGAAGCTTTCTTT